The source of this T cell receptor (beta chain) is a study of graft-versus-host responses after intestinal transplantation. Study-level findings and limits: Early post-transplant HvG declines tracked with peak circulating GvH clone levels. Those patients showing graft-donor T cell macrochimerism displayed high graft-versus-host to host-versus-graft clonal ratios in allografts.

This clone was counted a single time. Its matching antigen is unknown. Clones were read by immunoSEQ multiplex PCR, and TCRdb kept only the in-frame ones, dropping some. The sample lists fewer than 80,000 clones, 85% to 95% occurring once. V trimming: 5 bases; J trimming: 10 bases; junction bases outside the gene matches: 5. The CDR3 has 13 residues. Germline lookup yields CDR1 SGHRS and CDR2 YFSETQ. Sequencing used unstimulated CD8+ T cells sorted from spleen or lymph node cells, obtained before transplant. The rearrangement links TRBV5-1 to TRBJ2-1; TRBD2 aligns across 11 bases. The TCR originated in a human donor who was the organ donor for an intestinal transplant. The CDR3 sequence: CASRVAGGQEQFF. CDR3 DNA: TGCGCCAGCAGAGTAGCGGGAGGGCAGGAGCAGTTCTTC.